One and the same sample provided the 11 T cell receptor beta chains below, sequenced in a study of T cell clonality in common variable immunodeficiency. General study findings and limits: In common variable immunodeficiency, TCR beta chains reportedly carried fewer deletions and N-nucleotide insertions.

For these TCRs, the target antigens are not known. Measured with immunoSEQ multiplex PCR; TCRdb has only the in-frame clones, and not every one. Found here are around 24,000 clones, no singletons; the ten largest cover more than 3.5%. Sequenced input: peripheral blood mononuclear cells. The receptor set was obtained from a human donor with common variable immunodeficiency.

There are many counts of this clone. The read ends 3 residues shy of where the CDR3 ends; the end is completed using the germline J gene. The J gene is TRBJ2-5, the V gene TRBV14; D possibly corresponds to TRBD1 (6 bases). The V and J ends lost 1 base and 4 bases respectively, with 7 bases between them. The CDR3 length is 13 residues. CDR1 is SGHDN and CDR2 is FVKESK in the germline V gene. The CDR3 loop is CASSQAGAETQYF. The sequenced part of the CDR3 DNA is TGTGCCAGCAGCCAAGCAGGGGCAGAGACC. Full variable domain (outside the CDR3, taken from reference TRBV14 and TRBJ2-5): EAGVTQFPSHSVIEKGQTVTLRCDPISGHDNLYWYRRVMGKEIKFLLHFVKESKQDESGMPNNRFLAERTGGTYSTLKVQPAELEDSGVYFCASSQAGAETQYFGPGTRLLVL.

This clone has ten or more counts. This CDR3 reads CASSLGQGIYEQYF. The sequenced part of the CDR3 DNA is TGTGCCAGCAGCTTGGGACAGGGGATCTACGAG. This chain uses TRBV5-6 with TRBJ2-7, with 8 bases lining up with TRBD1. The missing CDR3 end, 3 residues past where the read stops, is filled in from the germline J gene. CDR1 SGHDT and CDR2 YYEEEE come from the germline V gene. V lost 0 bases to trimming and J lost 3 bases; unmatched junction nucleotides: 2. This CDR3 contains 14 residues.

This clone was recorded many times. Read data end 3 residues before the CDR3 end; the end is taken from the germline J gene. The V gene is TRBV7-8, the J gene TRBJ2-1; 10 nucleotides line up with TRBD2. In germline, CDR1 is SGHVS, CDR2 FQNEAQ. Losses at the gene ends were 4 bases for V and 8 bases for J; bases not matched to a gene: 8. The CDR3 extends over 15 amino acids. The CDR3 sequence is CASSSSGRGGYEQFF. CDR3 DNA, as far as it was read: TGTGCCAGCAGCTCCAGCGGGAGGGGCGGGTATGAG.

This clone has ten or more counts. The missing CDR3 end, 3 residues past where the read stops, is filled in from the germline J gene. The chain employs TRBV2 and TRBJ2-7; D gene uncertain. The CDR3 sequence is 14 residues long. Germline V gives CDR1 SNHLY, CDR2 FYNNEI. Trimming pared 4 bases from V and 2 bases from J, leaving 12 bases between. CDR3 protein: CASSVSRIAYEQYF. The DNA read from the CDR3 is TGTGCCAGCAGTGTATCCAGAATTGCCTACGAG.

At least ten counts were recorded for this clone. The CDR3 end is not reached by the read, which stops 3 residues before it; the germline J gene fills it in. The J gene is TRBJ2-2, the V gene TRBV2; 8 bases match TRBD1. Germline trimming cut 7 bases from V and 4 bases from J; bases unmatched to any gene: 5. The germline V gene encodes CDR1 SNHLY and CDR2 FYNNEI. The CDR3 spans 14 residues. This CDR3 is CASKRQGSTGELFF. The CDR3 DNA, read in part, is TGTGCCAGCAAAAGACAGGGGAGCACCGGGGAG.

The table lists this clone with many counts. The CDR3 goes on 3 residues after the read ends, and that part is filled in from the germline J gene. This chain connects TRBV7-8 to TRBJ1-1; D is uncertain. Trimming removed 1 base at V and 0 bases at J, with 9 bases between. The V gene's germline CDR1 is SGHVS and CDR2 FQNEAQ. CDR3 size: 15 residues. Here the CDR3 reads CASSLVTHVNTEAFF. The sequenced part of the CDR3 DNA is TGTGCCAGCAGCTTAGTGACACATGTGAACACTGAA.

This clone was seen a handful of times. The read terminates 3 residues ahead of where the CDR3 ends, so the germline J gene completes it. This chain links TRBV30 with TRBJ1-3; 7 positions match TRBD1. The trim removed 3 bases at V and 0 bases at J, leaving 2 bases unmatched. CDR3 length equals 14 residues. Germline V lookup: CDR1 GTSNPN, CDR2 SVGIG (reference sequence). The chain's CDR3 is CAWRAGGSGNTIYF. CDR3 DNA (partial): TGTGCCTGGAGGGCAGGGGGCTCTGGAAACACC. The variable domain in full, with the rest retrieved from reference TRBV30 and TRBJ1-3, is SQTIHQWPATLVQPVGSPLSLECTVEGTSNPNLYWYRQAAGRGLQLLFYSVGIGQISSEVPQNLSASRPQDRQFILSSKKLLLSDSGFYLCAWRAGGSGNTIYFGEGSWLTVV.

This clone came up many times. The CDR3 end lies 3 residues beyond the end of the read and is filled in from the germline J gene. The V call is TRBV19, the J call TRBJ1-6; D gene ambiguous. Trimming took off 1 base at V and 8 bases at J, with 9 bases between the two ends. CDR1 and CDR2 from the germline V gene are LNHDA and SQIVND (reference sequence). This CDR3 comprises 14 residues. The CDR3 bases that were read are TGTGCCAGTAGTATAGGACGGGGATATTCACCC. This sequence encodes CASSIGRGYSP. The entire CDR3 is CASSIGRGYSPLHF. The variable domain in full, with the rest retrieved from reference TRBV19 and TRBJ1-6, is DGGITQSPKYLFRKEGQNVTLSCEQNLNHDAMYWYRQDPGQGLRLIYYSQIVNDFQKGDIAEGYSVSREKKESFPLTVTSAQKNPTAFYLCASSIGRGYSPLHFGNGTRLTVT.

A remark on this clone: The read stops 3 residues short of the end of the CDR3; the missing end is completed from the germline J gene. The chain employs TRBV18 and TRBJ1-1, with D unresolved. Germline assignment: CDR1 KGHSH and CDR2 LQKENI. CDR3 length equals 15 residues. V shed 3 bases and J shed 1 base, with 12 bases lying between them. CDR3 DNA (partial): TGTGCCAGCTCACCCCCTTGGGCAGGGAACACTGAA. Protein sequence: CASSPPWAGNTE. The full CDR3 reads CASSPPWAGNTEAFF.

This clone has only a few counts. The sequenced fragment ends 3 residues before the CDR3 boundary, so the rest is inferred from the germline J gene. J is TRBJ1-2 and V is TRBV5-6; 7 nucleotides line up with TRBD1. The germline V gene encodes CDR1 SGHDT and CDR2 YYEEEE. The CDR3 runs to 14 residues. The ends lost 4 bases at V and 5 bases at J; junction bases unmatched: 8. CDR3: CASSPRQGQYGYTF. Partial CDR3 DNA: TGTGCCAGCAGCCCACGACAGGGCCAATATGGC.

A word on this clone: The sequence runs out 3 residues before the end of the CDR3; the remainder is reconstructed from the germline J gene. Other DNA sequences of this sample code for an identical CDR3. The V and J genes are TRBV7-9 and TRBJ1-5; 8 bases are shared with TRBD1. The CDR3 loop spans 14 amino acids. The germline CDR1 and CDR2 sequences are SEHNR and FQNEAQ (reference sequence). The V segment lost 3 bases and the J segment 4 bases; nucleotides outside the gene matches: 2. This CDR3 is CASSFTGGNQPQHF. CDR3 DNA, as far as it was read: TGTGCCAGCAGCTTTACAGGGGGAAATCAGCCC. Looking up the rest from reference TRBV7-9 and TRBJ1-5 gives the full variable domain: DTGVSQNPRHKITKRGQNVTFRCDPISEHNRLYWYRQTLGQGPEFLTYFQNEAQLEKSRLLSDRFSAERPKGSFSTLEIQRTEQGDSAMYLCASSFTGGNQPQHFGDGTRLSIL.